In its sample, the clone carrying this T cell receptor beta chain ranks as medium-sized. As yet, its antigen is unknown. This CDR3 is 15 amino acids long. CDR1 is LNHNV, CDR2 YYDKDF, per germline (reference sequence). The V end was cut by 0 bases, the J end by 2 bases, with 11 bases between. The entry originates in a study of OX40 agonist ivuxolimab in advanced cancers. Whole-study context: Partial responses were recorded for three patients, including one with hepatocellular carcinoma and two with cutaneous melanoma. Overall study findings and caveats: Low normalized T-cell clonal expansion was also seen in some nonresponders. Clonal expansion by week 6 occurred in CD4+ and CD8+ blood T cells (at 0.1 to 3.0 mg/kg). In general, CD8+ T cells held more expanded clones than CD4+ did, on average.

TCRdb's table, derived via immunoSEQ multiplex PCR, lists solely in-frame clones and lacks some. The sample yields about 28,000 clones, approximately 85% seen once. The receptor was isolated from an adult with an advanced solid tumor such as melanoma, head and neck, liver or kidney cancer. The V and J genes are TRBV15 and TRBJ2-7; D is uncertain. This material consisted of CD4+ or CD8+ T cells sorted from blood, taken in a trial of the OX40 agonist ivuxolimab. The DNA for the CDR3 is TGTGCCACCAGCAGAGATTCGGGCAGCCCCTACGAGCAGTACTTC. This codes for CATSRDSGSPYEQYF.